This TCR beta chain was retrieved from a study of identical twins. This clonotype turned up a few times. The CDR3 has 14 amino acids. V was shortened by 7 bases and J by 2 bases, with 14 bases between the two germline ends. TCRdb itself ran the 5' RACE reads through MiXCR, one entry per CDR3 protein. This sample yields roughly 770,000 distinct CDR3 sequences, of which about 20% are seen a single time; about an eighth belongs to the top ten. The data also belong to a second study, concerning T cells expressing NK-cell markers. From that second work: CD8+ T cells in more than five donors included dominant NKG2C+ clonotypes at about 1.0-7.0%. Whether expanded NKG2C+ T cell clones recognized HCMV stayed uncertain.

The rearrangement links TRBV12-3 or TRBV12-4 to TRBJ1-1, with D perhaps TRBD1 (6 bases). This receptor was obtained from a woman under 30 in good health. Sequenced sample: PBMCs. CDR3 sequence (DNA): TGTGCCAGCAACCTAGGGGGGAGTAACACTGAAGCTTTCTTT. This codes for CASNLGGSNTEAFF.